Below are 28 T cell receptor beta chains sequenced from a single sample in a study of blood T cell repertoires in COVID-19. This table comes from immunoSEQ multiplex PCR, and its TCRdb copy is limited to in-frame clones, with some not included. The sample records about 67,000 clones, about 82% being singletons. Sequencing used peripheral blood. These receptors came from a human donor in a cohort sampled during active COVID-19.

The rearrangement uses TRBV2 and TRBJ1-5; TRBD1 matches 7 bases. The V and J ends lost 3 bases and 3 bases, in that order; junction bases with no gene match: 5. This CDR3 has 15 amino acids. The germline V gene encodes CDR1 SNHLY and CDR2 FYNNEI. This chain's CDR3 is CASSDQGGYNQPQHF. In DNA form, the CDR3 reads TGTGCCAGCAGTGATCAAGGGGGCTACAATCAGCCCCAGCATTTT.

The chain uses TRBV28 and TRBJ1-1; D remains unclear. This CDR3 contains 10 residues. Germline lookup yields CDR1 MDHEN and CDR2 SYDVKM. Trimming took off 5 bases at V and 8 bases at J, with 6 bases between the two ends. CDR3 nucleotide sequence: TGTGCCAGCAGTGGCAGGGAAGCTTTCTTT. Residues: CASSGREAFF.

The chain recombines TRBV13 with TRBJ2-7; perhaps TRBD2 as D (5 bases). With 5 bases removed from V and 7 bases from J, the gap between germline ends came to 15 bases. The CDR3 has 13 amino acids. CDR1 and CDR2 from the germline V gene are PRHDT and FYEKMQ (reference sequence). The DNA of the CDR3 is TGTGCCAGCAGCCCTCCGCTTCGGAGGGAGCAGTACTTC. Translating gives CASSPPLRREQYF.

The chain is built from TRBV7-6 and TRBJ1-4; the match to TRBD1 covers 7 bases. CDR1 is SGHVS and CDR2 is FNYEAQ in the germline V gene. V lost 4 bases, J lost 5 bases, and 7 bases stayed unmatched. This CDR3 spans 15 amino acids. CDR3 loop: CASSSEQGLNEKLFF. CDR3 DNA sequence: TGTGCCAGCAGCTCTGAACAGGGGCTAAATGAAAAACTGTTTTTT.

The rearrangement joins TRBV15 to TRBJ2-3; 8 bases map to TRBD1. The germline gives CDR1 LNHNV, CDR2 YYDKDF (reference sequence). The V and J ends lost 4 bases and 5 bases, in that order; junction bases with no gene match: 5. The CDR3 sequence is 14 residues long. CDR3 coding DNA: TGTGCCACCAGCAAGGACAGGGCCGGAGATACGCAGTATTTT. Residues: CATSKDRAGDTQYF.

This clone appeared a few times. The chain carries TRBV3-1 (or the pseudogene TRBV3-2) and TRBJ1-6; TRBD1 agrees at 9 bases. The V and J ends lost 4 bases and 10 bases, in that order; junction bases with no gene match: 11. The CDR3 has 16 residues. The germline V gene encodes CDR1 LGHDT and CDR2 YNNKEL (reference sequence). The CDR3, as DNA: TGTGCCAGCAGCCTCCGAACCGGGACAGGGAACTCACCCCTCCACTTT. Amino acids: CASSLRTGTGNSPLHF.

The chain employs TRBV14 and TRBJ2-5; unclear D gene. The CDR3 length is 12 residues. Germline CDR1 SGHDN, CDR2 FVKESK. V lost 2 bases to trimming and J lost 4 bases, with 5 bases between them. CDR3 protein: CASSQRVETQYF. The CDR3 nucleotides read TGTGCCAGCAGCCAAAGAGTAGAGACCCAGTACTTC.

The count of this clone is one. The chain couples TRBV7-9 to TRBJ1-5; no reliable D call. The CDR3 length is 17 residues. Deletions cut 5 bases from V and 2 bases from J, with 19 bases between. From germline, CDR1 is SEHNR and CDR2 FQNEAQ (reference sequence). CDR3 DNA sequence: TGTGCCAGCAGCCCGCATCGGGGAGTAGATGGCAATCAGCCCCAGCATTTT. Its translation is CASSPHRGVDGNQPQHF.

This chain uses TRBV28 with TRBJ1-1; D is unclear. Trimming cost V 3 bases and J 4 bases, with 12 bases left between them. CDR1 is MDHEN and CDR2 is SYDVKM in the germline V gene. CDR3 size: 14 residues. CDR3 loop: CASSFLGSRTEAFF. CDR3 in DNA: TGTGCCAGCAGTTTCCTAGGGAGTCGCACTGAAGCTTTCTTT.

The table lists this clone with many counts. This chain links TRBV30 with TRBJ1-5; D unclear. V was clipped by 1 base and J by 2 bases, with 6 bases between them. Per the germline V gene, CDR1 is GTSNPN and CDR2 is SVGIG (reference sequence). The CDR3 consists of 13 residues. CDR3 sequence (DNA): TGTGCCTGGAGTGAGGCGGGCAATCAGCCCCAGCATTTT. Its translation: CAWSEAGNQPQHF.

The chain employs TRBV12-3 or TRBV12-4 and TRBJ1-2; the D gene is possibly TRBD1 (6 bases). V was clipped by 2 bases and J by 7 bases, with 11 bases between them. CDR3 length equals 13 residues. The CDR3, as DNA: TGTGCCAGCAGTTTAACGTGGGGGCTTGGCTACACCTTC. Its protein product is CASSLTWGLGYTF.

This clone was seen only once. V usage is TRBV5-1 and J usage is TRBJ2-1; 8 nucleotides line up with TRBD2. This CDR3 has 14 amino acids. After removal of 0 bases from V and 9 bases from J, the junction contained 5 bases not matched to a gene. The germline V gene encodes CDR1 SGHRS and CDR2 YFSETQ. The CDR3 here is CASSLAGGRLEQFF. For the CDR3, the DNA is TGCGCCAGCAGCTTGGCGGGGGGGAGACTTGAGCAGTTCTTC.

This clone was counted once. The CDR3 sequence is CASSPGASGGPTEQYF. CDR3 DNA sequence: TGTGCCAGCAGCCCGGGGGCTAGCGGGGGACCTACGGAGCAGTACTTC. This sequence joins TRBV5-4 and TRBJ2-7, with 10 bases lining up with TRBD2. The CDR3 runs 16 residues. CDR1 is SGHNT, CDR2 YYREEE, per germline (reference sequence). V lost 4 bases and J lost 7; bases outside the gene matches: 14.

This clone has a count of ten or more. This same CDR3 is encoded by further DNA sequences in the sample. This chain links TRBV5-1 with TRBJ2-3; the D gene is possibly TRBD1 (6 bases). The CDR3 length is 15 residues. The germline CDR1 and CDR2 sequences are SGHRS and YFSETQ. V shed 0 bases and J shed 1 base, with 9 bases lying between them. The CDR3 is CASSLDRARTDTQYF. CDR3 coding DNA: TGCGCCAGCAGCTTGGACAGGGCCCGCACAGATACGCAGTATTTT.

The J gene is TRBJ1-2, the V gene TRBV29-1; the D is unclear. Germline V gene lookup returns CDR1 SQVTM and CDR2 ANQGSEA. Trimming took off 4 bases at V and 8 bases at J, with 8 bases between the two ends. The CDR3 is 10 residues long. CDR3 bases: TGCAGCGTTGTCGCGTCGGGCTACACCTTC. It yields the protein CSVVASGYTF.

The genes are TRBV2 and TRBJ2-7; D possibly corresponds to TRBD2 (7 bases). Germline V CDR1 and CDR2: SNHLY, FYNNEI. The CDR3 sequence is 18 residues long. The germline V and J ends were trimmed by 4 bases and 7 bases, with 29 bases remaining between them. For the CDR3, the DNA is TGTGCCAGCAGTGTTGCGGTGGCTCGAGGGGGGGCCAGGGGTGAGCAGTACTTC. It specifies CASSVAVARGGARGEQYF. Based on the CDR3 plus reference TRBV2 and TRBJ2-7, the full variable domain is EPEVTQTPSHQVTQMGQEVILRCVPISNHLYFYWYRQILGQKVEFLVSFYNNEISEKSEIFDDQFSVERPDGSNFTLKIRSTKLEDSAMYFCASSVAVARGGARGEQYFGPGTRLTVT.

The rearrangement uses TRBV4-1 and TRBJ2-5; TRBD2 aligns across 13 bases. CDR1 and CDR2 (germline): MGHRA, YSYEKL. Trimming cost V 4 bases and J 5 bases; bases outside gene matches: 10. The CDR3 extends over 17 amino acids. Here the CDR3 reads CASSRPRLAGGRETQYF. CDR3 DNA sequence: TGCGCCAGCAGCCGACCGCGACTAGCGGGGGGTAGGGAGACCCAGTACTTC.

The genes are TRBV5-6 and TRBJ2-1; 10 nucleotides line up with TRBD2. Germline V gene lookup returns CDR1 SGHDT and CDR2 YYEEEE. This CDR3 has 17 amino acids. Losses at the gene ends were 4 bases for V and 3 bases for J; bases not matched to a gene: 10. CDR3 bases: TGTGCCAGCAGCCCCACACCTAGCGGGAGATACTACAATGAGCAGTTCTTC. Amino acids: CASSPTPSGRYYNEQFF.

V gene TRBV7-8 combines with J gene TRBJ2-3; 9 bases align to TRBD2. Germline CDR1 and CDR2: SGHVS and FQNEAQ. The CDR3 consists of 16 residues. The V and J ends lost 5 bases and 4 bases, in that order; junction bases with no gene match: 10. In nucleotides, the CDR3 is TGTGCCAGCAGCCCAGGGGCGGGGGGGCCGCCAGATACGCAGTATTTT. The encoded protein is CASSPGAGGPPDTQYF.

J is TRBJ1-3 and V is TRBV18, with 7 positions matching TRBD1. This CDR3 comprises 14 residues. J gave up 3 bases and V 2 bases, and 1 base lay outside the gene matches. The germline gives CDR1 KGHSH, CDR2 LQKENI. CDR3 DNA sequence: TGTGCCAGCTCACCAACAGGGGTTGGAAACACCATATATTTT. Its protein product is CASSPTGVGNTIYF.

The chain joins TRBV5-1 to TRBJ1-6, with TRBD1 as a possible D gene (6 bases). CDR3 length: 16 amino acids. V was pared by 1 base and J by 6 bases, with 14 bases between. CDR1 and CDR2 (germline): SGHRS, YFSETQ. For the CDR3, the DNA is TGCGCCAGCAGCTTGCGGGACCGGACAGTTAATTCACCCCTCCACTTT. This codes for CASSLRDRTVNSPLHF.

The CDR3 bases are TGTGCCAGCTCACCACTAGTAGCCTCTTACAATGAGCAGTTCTTC. The encoded protein is CASSPLVASYNEQFF. The V and J genes are TRBV18 and TRBJ2-1; D is unresolved. Trimming took 1 base from V and 4 from J, leaving 11 bases between them. The CDR3 has 15 amino acids. The germline V gene encodes CDR1 KGHSH and CDR2 LQKENI.

The gene calls are TRBV7-3 and TRBJ2-3, with a weak D call TRBD2 (7 bases). This CDR3 is 17 amino acids long. The germline CDR1 and CDR2 sequences are SGHTA and FQGTGA. The ends were cut back, 5 bases at V and 4 bases at J, with 22 bases in the middle. CDR3 sequence: CASSQSRDKGGSDTQYF. CDR3 in DNA: TGTGCCAGCAGCCAGTCCCGGGACAAGGGAGGGTCAGATACGCAGTATTTT. The complete variable domain, with remaining parts taken from reference TRBV7-3 and TRBJ2-3, reads GAGVSQTPSNKVTEKGKYVELRCDPISGHTALYWYRQSLGQGPEFLIYFQGTGAADDSGLPNDRFFAVRPEGSVSTLKIQRTERGDSAVYLCASSQSRDKGGSDTQYFGPGTRLTVL.

This chain links TRBV3-1 (or the pseudogene TRBV3-2) with TRBJ1-4; weak D call: TRBD1 (5 bases). Trimming stripped 4 bases from V and 0 bases from J, with 12 bases between. The CDR3 extends over 16 amino acids. Per germline, CDR1 LGHDT and CDR2 YNNKEL (reference sequence). CDR3 sequence: CASSRLLTATNEKLFF. For the CDR3, the DNA is TGTGCCAGCAGCCGCCTCCTGACAGCAACTAATGAAAAACTGTTTTTT.

The CDR3 protein is CASSWDRDSPLHF. The CDR3 DNA follows: TGTGCCAGCAGCTGGGACAGGGATTCACCCCTCCACTTT. The chain carries TRBV11-2 and TRBJ1-6, with 9 bases matching TRBD1. The CDR3 totals 13 residues. Trimming at V came to 4 bases and at J to 8 bases, leaving 0 bases not matched to a gene. The germline V gene has CDR1 SGHAT and CDR2 FQNNGV.

The chain carries TRBV5-6 and TRBJ2-3, with D possibly matching TRBD2 (6 bases). The germline V gene has CDR1 SGHDT and CDR2 YYEEEE. The CDR3 sequence is 17 residues long. Trimming removed 0 bases at V and 0 bases at J, with 14 bases between. The CDR3 loop is CASSLVRRRGSTDTQYF. The CDR3 DNA reads TGTGCCAGCAGCTTGGTGCGTCGGCGGGGAAGCACAGATACGCAGTATTTT. The full variable domain, with the rest looked up from reference TRBV5-6 and TRBJ2-3, is DAGVTQSPTHLIKTRGQQVTLRCSPKSGHDTVSWYQQALGQGPQFIFQYYEEEERQRGNFPDRFSGHQFPNYSSELNVNALLLGDSALYLCASSLVRRRGSTDTQYFGPGTRLTVL.

This sequence joins TRBV7-8 and TRBJ2-2; perhaps TRBD2 as D (5 bases). In germline, CDR1 is SGHVS, CDR2 FQNEAQ. The CDR3 has 16 amino acids. V lost 5 bases, J lost 7 bases, and 20 bases lay in between. DNA for the CDR3: TGTGCCAGCAGCCGAGGGCGCCCGAGGAGTAGCGGGGAGCTGTTTTTT. This encodes CASSRGRPRSSGELFF.

This clone was counted between two and nine times. The chain carries TRBV5-1 and TRBJ1-1, with D perhaps TRBD1 (5 bases). There are 16 residues in the CDR3. The ends were cut back, 0 bases at V and 0 bases at J, with 12 bases in the middle. Looked up from germline, CDR1 is SGHRS and CDR2 is YFSETQ. DNA for the CDR3: TGCGCCAGCAGCTTGGGGGGCGGCCTGATGAACACTGAAGCTTTCTTT. It specifies CASSLGGGLMNTEAFF.